The source of this TCR beta chain is a study of CD8 T cells in Susac syndrome. This clonotype has a handful of counts. CD8+ and CD4+ T cells from blood underwent TCR beta sequencing. Isolation of CD8+ and CD4+ T cells was performed negatively, whereas enrichment of TEMRA cells was done by FACS. The CDR3 is 18 residues long. V shed 6 bases, J shed 4 bases, and the junction held 18 bases outside the gene matches. Germline V gene lookup returns CDR1 ENHRY and CDR2 SYGVKD. An amount of RNA that ranged from roughly 0.5 to 1 ug was reverse transcribed with random hexamers. The method of amplification for TCR beta CDR3 was immunoSEQ multiplex PCR, covering 54 Vbeta and 13 Jbeta. A single record per CDR3 protein comes from TCRdb applying MiXCR to the immunoSEQ multiplex PCR reads. Among 50,000 to 65,000 distinct CDR3 sequences listed, around 90% were seen once.

This TCR was sampled from a human donor in good health. This rearrangement joins TRBV10-3 to TRBJ2-5; 9 positions match TRBD2. The sample was CD8+ T cells from PBMCs. Here the CDR3 DNA reads TGTGCCATCAGCCATCGGGTAGTAGCGGGGGCCCTCGGAGAGACCCAGTACTTC. It encodes CAISHRVVAGALGETQYF.